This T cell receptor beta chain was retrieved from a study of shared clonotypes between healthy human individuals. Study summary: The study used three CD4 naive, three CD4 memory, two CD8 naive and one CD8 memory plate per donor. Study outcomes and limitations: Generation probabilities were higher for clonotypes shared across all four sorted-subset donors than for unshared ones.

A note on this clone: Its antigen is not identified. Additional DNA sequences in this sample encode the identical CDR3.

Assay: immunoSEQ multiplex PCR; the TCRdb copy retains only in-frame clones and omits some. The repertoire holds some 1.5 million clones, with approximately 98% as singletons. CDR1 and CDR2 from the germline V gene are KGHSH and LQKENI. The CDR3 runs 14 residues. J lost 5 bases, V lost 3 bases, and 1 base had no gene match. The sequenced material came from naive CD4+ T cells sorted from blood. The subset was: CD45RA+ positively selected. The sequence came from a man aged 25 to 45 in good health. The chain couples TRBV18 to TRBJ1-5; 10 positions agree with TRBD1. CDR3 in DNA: TGTGCCAGCTCACCCGGACAGGGGGATCAGCCCCAGCATTTT. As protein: CASSPGQGDQPQHF.